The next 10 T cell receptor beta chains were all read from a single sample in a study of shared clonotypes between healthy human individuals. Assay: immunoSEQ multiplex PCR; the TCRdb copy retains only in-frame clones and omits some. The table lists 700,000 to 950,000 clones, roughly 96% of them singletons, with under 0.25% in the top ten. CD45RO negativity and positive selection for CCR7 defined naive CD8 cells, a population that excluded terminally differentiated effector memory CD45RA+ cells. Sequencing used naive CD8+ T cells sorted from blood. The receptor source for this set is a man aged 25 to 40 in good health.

In DNA form, the CDR3 reads TGTGCCAGCAGTTACGGTCTTGGGAGCGGTGAAGCTTTCTTT. It translates to CASSYGLGSGEAFF. The chain recombines TRBV6-5 with TRBJ1-1; D remains ambiguous. The CDR3 sequence is 14 residues long. Germline lookup yields CDR1 MNHEY and CDR2 SVGAGI. V lost 2 bases to trimming and J lost 7 bases, with 14 bases between them.

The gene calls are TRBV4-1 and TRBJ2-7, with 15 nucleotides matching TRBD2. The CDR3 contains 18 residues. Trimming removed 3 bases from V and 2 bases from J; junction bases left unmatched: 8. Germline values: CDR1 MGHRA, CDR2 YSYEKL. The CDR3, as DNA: TGCGCCAGCAGCCACCCGGGACTAGCGGGAGGTAGCGCCTACGAGCAGTACTTC. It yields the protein CASSHPGLAGGSAYEQYF.

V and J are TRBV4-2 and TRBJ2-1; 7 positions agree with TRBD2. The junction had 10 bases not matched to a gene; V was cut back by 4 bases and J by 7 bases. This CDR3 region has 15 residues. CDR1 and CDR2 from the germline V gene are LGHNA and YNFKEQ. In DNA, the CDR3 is TGTGCCAGCAGCCGACGGTACGGGAGGAAGAATGAGCAGTTCTTC. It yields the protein CASSRRYGRKNEQFF.

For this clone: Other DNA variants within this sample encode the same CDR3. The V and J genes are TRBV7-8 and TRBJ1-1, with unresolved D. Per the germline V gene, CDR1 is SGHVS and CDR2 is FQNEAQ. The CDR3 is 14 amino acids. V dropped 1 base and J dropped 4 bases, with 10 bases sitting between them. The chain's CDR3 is CASSLGGWGTEAFF. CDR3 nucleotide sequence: TGTGCCAGCAGCTTAGGGGGTTGGGGCACTGAAGCTTTCTTT.

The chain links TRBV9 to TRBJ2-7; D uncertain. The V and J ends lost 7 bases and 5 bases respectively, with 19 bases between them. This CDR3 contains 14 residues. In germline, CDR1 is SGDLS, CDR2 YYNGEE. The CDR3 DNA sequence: TGTGCCAGCGGCTCCGGTGGAAGACACCACGAGCAGTACTTC. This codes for CASGSGGRHHEQYF. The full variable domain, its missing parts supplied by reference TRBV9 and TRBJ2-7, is DSGVTQTPKHLITATGQRVTLRCSPRSGDLSVYWYQQSLDQGLQFLIQYYNGEERAKGNILERFSAQQFPDLHSELNLSSLELGDSALYFCASGSGGRHHEQYFGPGTRLTVT.

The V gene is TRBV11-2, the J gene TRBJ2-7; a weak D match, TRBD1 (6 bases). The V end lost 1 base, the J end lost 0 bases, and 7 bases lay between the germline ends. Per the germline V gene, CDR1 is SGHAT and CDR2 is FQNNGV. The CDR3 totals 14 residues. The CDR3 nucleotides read TGTGCCAGCAGCTTAGGGGACACCTCCTACGAGCAGTACTTC. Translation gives CASSLGDTSYEQYF.

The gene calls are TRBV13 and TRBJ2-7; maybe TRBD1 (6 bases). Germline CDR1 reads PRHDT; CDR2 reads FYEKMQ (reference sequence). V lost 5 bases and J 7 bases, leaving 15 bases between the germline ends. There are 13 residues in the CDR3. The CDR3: CASSEGQFAEQYF. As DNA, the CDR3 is TGTGCCAGCAGCGAAGGACAGTTTGCTGAGCAGTACTTC.

CDR3: CASSLEGYQETQYF. For the CDR3, the DNA is TGTGCCAGCAGCTTGGAGGGGTACCAAGAGACCCAGTACTTC. J is TRBJ2-5 and V is TRBV5-5; D perhaps matches TRBD1 (5 bases). This CDR3 has 14 amino acids. The V and J ends lost 0 bases and 0 bases respectively, with 6 bases between them. CDR1 is SGHKS, CDR2 YYEKEE, per germline (reference sequence).

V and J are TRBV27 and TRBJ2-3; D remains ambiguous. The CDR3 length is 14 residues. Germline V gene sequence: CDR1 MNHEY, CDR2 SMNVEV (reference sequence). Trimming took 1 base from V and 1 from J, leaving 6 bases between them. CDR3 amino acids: CASSLFRGTDTQYF. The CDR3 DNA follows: TGTGCCAGCAGTTTATTTCGGGGCACAGATACGCAGTATTTT.

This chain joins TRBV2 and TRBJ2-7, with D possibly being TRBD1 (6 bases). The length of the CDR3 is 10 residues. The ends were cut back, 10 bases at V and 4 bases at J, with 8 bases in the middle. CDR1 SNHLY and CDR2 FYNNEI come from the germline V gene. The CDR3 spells CATRGYEQYF. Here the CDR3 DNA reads TGTGCCACTAGGGGGTACGAGCAGTACTTC.